What follows are 8 T cell receptor beta chains derived from one specimen sequenced in a study of CD8 T cells in Susac syndrome. Roughly 0.5 to 1 ug RNA was reverse transcribed with random hexamers. TCRdb independently ran MiXCR on the immunoSEQ multiplex PCR reads; one entry per CDR3 protein. This sample has 90,000 to 150,000 distinct CDR3 sequences, with less than 95% found just once. Material: CD8+ T cells from PBMCs. These receptors were obtained from a human donor in good health.

The chain uses TRBV5-6 and TRBJ2-3; 7 bases line up with TRBD1. V dropped 4 bases and J dropped 3; count of bases not matched to a gene: 5. Germline V lookup: CDR1 SGHDT, CDR2 YYEEEE. The length of the CDR3 is 14 residues. The CDR3 protein is CASSRRQGTDTQYF. The DNA of the CDR3 is TGTGCCAGCAGCCGACGACAGGGAACAGATACGCAGTATTTT.

This clonotype occurred once. The chain carries TRBV20-1 and TRBJ1-4; D ambiguous. V was cut by 1 base and J by 6 bases, with 9 bases left in between. This CDR3 comprises 13 residues. Germline assignment: CDR1 DFQATT and CDR2 SNEGSKA (reference sequence). Here the CDR3 reads CSARAGMYEKLFF. The CDR3 nucleotides are TGCAGTGCTAGAGCGGGGATGTATGAAAAACTGTTTTTT.

This clonotype was seen just once. The rearrangement joins TRBV5-1 to TRBJ1-1, with D hard to call. The CDR3 has 13 residues. The germline V gene encodes CDR1 SGHRS and CDR2 YFSETQ. In DNA form, the CDR3 reads TGCGCGAGGCACGGGAAGATGAACACTGAAGCTTTCTTT. This translates into CARHGKMNTEAFF.

This chain connects TRBV7-9 to TRBJ2-7; D unclear. Germline lookup yields CDR1 SEHNR and CDR2 FQNEAQ (reference sequence). V was cut by 4 bases and J by 0 bases, with 10 bases left in between. CDR3 length: 14 residues. As DNA, the CDR3 is TGTGCCAGCAGCTCCCTAGTGGGCTCCTACGAGCAGTACTTC. Amino acids: CASSSLVGSYEQYF.

The chain uses TRBV4-3 and TRBJ1-2, with no clear D. V was trimmed by 0 bases and J by 6 bases, leaving 29 bases between them. Germline lookup yields CDR1 LGHNA and CDR2 YSLEER. There are 20 residues in the CDR3. In DNA form, the CDR3 reads TGCGCCAGCAGCCAAGATGGAAGCAGCCAAGATCCCTGGTGGGCCAATGGCTACACCTTC. Translating it yields CASSQDGSSQDPWWANGYTF.

J is TRBJ1-2 and V is TRBV7-9, with 10 nucleotides matching TRBD1. Losses at the gene ends were 5 bases for V and 4 bases for J; bases not matched to a gene: 13. Germline V lookup: CDR1 SEHNR, CDR2 FQNEAQ (reference sequence). This CDR3 region has 17 residues. CDR3 sequence: CASSPSGGQGFGYGYTF. For the CDR3, the DNA is TGTGCCAGCAGCCCCTCCGGGGGACAGGGGTTTGGCTATGGCTACACCTTC.

In its sample, this clonotype was seen once. The chain combines TRBV20-1 with TRBJ2-1, with 9 positions matching TRBD2. The junction had 5 bases not matched to a gene; V was cut back by 1 base and J by 4 bases. The CDR3 is made up of 15 amino acids. CDR1 is DFQATT and CDR2 is SNEGSKA in the germline V gene (reference sequence). The CDR3 here is CSARGPSGDYNEQFF. CDR3 nucleotides: TGCAGTGCTAGAGGACCTAGCGGGGATTACAATGAGCAGTTCTTC.

The chain carries TRBV4-2 and TRBJ1-2; D uncertain. Germline V gives CDR1 LGHNA, CDR2 YNFKEQ. The CDR3 is 15 residues long. V lost 1 base and J 4 bases, leaving 13 bases between the germline ends. The CDR3 DNA is TGTGCCAGCAGCCAAGGTCCGGAAATGGCCTATGGCTACACCTTC. This sequence encodes CASSQGPEMAYGYTF.